The 13 T cell receptor beta chains below come from one sample, sequenced in a study of blood T cell repertoires in COVID-19. TCRdb's copy holds only in-frame clones and misses some; the assay was immunoSEQ multiplex PCR. The table includes roughly 250,000 clones, roughly 80% detected once. Sequenced: peripheral blood. Receptors originate from a woman of 80 years or more with acute or convalescent COVID-19.

V gene TRBV9 combines with J gene TRBJ2-7, with 9 bases that match TRBD1. The CDR3 has 14 residues. Germline CDR1 SGDLS, CDR2 YYNGEE. The trim removed 5 bases at V and 3 bases at J, leaving 6 bases unmatched. The CDR3, as DNA: TGTGCCAGCAGTGCCGGGACAGGGCTCTACGAGCAGTACTTC. Residues: CASSAGTGLYEQYF.

This clone was picked up one time. The genes are TRBV2 and TRBJ1-2; TRBD1 is a possible D gene (5 bases). CDR1 and CDR2 (germline): SNHLY, FYNNEI. The CDR3 totals 12 residues. V lost 7 bases and J lost 6, with 12 bases in between. CDR3 DNA: TGTGCCAGCACCGAATCAGGGCATGGCTACACCTTC. Its translation is CASTESGHGYTF.

This chain links TRBV3-1 (or the pseudogene TRBV3-2) with TRBJ2-2, with TRBD2 matching over 13 bases. There are 15 residues in the CDR3. V dropped 4 bases and J dropped 5; count of bases not matched to a gene: 1. Germline V lookup: CDR1 LGHDT, CDR2 YNNKEL (reference sequence). In nucleotides, the CDR3 is TGTGCCAGCAGCCGGGGACTAGCGGGAACCGGGGAGCTGTTTTTT. This translates into CASSRGLAGTGELFF.

As regards this clone: Additional DNA sequences in this sample encode the identical CDR3. The chain employs TRBV28 and TRBJ1-1; the match to TRBD1 covers 8 bases. Per the germline V gene, CDR1 is MDHEN and CDR2 is SYDVKM. This CDR3 is built from 15 residues. V gave up 5 bases and J gave up 0 bases; unmatched junction bases: 5. The CDR3 sequence: CASSPPDRVNTEAFF. The CDR3 coding sequence is TGTGCCAGCAGTCCGCCGGACAGGGTGAACACTGAAGCTTTCTTT. Filled out from reference TRBV28 and TRBJ1-1, the complete variable domain reads DVKVTQSSRYLVKRTGEKVFLECVQDMDHENMFWYRQDPGLGLRLIYFSYDVKMKEKGDIPEGYSVSREKKERFSLILESASTNQTSMYLCASSPPDRVNTEAFFGQGTRLTVV.

With respect to this clone: In this CDR3 the conserved last residue, phenylalanine or tryptophan, is missing, so a read error is likely. The limits of the CDR3 on the DNA are not certain, so only TCRdb's listed CDR3 is given. The chain links TRBV12-2 to TRBJ1-4. TRBV12-2 is a pseudogene. A total of 10 residues make up the CDR3, ends included. The CDR3: CASRLDRESL.

The genes are TRBV3-1 (or the pseudogene TRBV3-2) and TRBJ2-2; 7 nucleotides align to TRBD2. J gave up 5 bases and V 4 bases, and 10 bases lay outside the gene matches. CDR3 length: 16 amino acids. Germline CDR1 is LGHDT and CDR2 is YNNKEL (reference sequence). This CDR3 reads CASSPTERGPTGELFF. In nucleotides, the CDR3 is TGTGCCAGCAGCCCTACGGAGCGGGGCCCTACCGGGGAGCTGTTTTTT.

The V gene is TRBV15, the J gene TRBJ2-5, with D possibly matching TRBD2 (7 bases). Germline lookup yields CDR1 LNHNV and CDR2 YYDKDF (reference sequence). The germline V and J ends were trimmed by 0 bases and 2 bases, with 10 bases remaining between them. CDR3 length equals 15 residues. As DNA, the CDR3 is TGTGCCACCAGCAGAGAGCGGGGGCCACAAGAGACCCAGTACTTC. It specifies CATSRERGPQETQYF.

The V and J genes are TRBV5-4 and TRBJ2-3; 9 bases match TRBD1. There are 15 residues in the CDR3. Germline values: CDR1 SGHNT, CDR2 YYREEE (reference sequence). Germline trimming cut 3 bases from V and 4 bases from J; bases unmatched to any gene: 6. CDR3 region: CASSSPGQGADTQYF. For the CDR3, the DNA is TGTGCCAGCAGCTCTCCGGGACAGGGAGCAGATACGCAGTATTTT.

This chain connects TRBV19 to TRBJ1-4, with TRBD1 matching 7 bases. J was trimmed by 0 bases and V by 9 bases; bases with no gene match: 13. Germline V gives CDR1 LNHDA, CDR2 SQIVND (reference sequence). There are 17 residues in the CDR3. The CDR3 reads CASPETGRNTTNEKLFF. CDR3 bases: TGTGCCAGCCCCGAGACAGGGAGGAACACAACTAATGAAAAACTGTTTTTT.

This sequence joins TRBV5-6 and TRBJ2-5; possible D gene TRBD1, 5 bases. The CDR3 length is 16 residues. The germline V gene has CDR1 SGHDT and CDR2 YYEEEE. Trimming shortened V by 0 bases and J by 6 bases, and 18 bases separated the two germline ends. The CDR3: CASSLGPGALVKTQYF. DNA for the CDR3: TGTGCCAGCAGCTTGGGCCCTGGGGCGTTGGTGAAGACCCAGTACTTC. The full variable domain, with the rest looked up from reference TRBV5-6 and TRBJ2-5, is DAGVTQSPTHLIKTRGQQVTLRCSPKSGHDTVSWYQQALGQGPQFIFQYYEEEERQRGNFPDRFSGHQFPNYSSELNVNALLLGDSALYLCASSLGPGALVKTQYFGPGTRLLVL.

This clone was counted between two and nine times. The rearrangement uses TRBV2 and TRBJ1-5; TRBD1 is a possible D gene (5 bases). The CDR3 has 13 amino acids. Looked up from germline, CDR1 is SNHLY and CDR2 is FYNNEI. V lost 5 bases to trimming and J lost 4 bases, with 9 bases between them. As DNA, the CDR3 is TGTGCCAGCAGTACCCGACAGAATCAGCCCCAGCATTTT. Protein sequence: CASSTRQNQPQHF.

This clone appeared a single time. The gene calls are TRBV27 and TRBJ1-5; D ambiguous. Germline V gene lookup returns CDR1 MNHEY and CDR2 SMNVEV (reference sequence). The CDR3 runs 13 residues. V lost 3 bases to trimming and J lost 4 bases, with 7 bases between them. CDR3 nucleotide sequence: TGTGCCAGCAGTTTTGGGCAGAATCAGCCCCAGCATTTT. It yields the protein CASSFGQNQPQHF.

The V call is TRBV2, the J call TRBJ2-1, with 10 bases fitting TRBD1. From germline, CDR1 is SNHLY and CDR2 FYNNEI. This CDR3 has 12 residues. With V trimmed by 6 bases and J by 15 bases, 8 bases remained unmatched. Here the CDR3 DNA reads TGTGCCAGCAGGAGGGACAGGGGAGACCTGTTCTTC. It specifies CASRRDRGDLFF.